This is a list of T cell receptor beta chains from one sample in a study of blood T cell repertoires in COVID-19. Sequencing was performed with immunoSEQ multiplex PCR; in TCRdb, only in-frame clones are kept and a portion is missing. The sample includes 75,000 to 100,000 clones, roughly 84% of them seen just once. The sequencing sample was made of peripheral blood. The receptor source for this set is an elderly woman with acute or convalescent COVID-19. Each CDR3 is given with its conserved first and last residue. The D gene is left open where the match is weak. The size field is filled for only some rows; it gives once, few, many or a size class.

J gene: TRBJ1-1; V gene: TRBV14; clone size: once; D gene: -; CDR3 DNA: TGTGCCAGCAGCCTTCAGGGGTACACTGAAGCTTTCTTT; CDR3 protein: CASSLQGYTEAFF
J gene: TRBJ2-2; V gene: TRBV9; clone size: -; D gene: -; CDR3 DNA: TGTGCCAGCAGCGTAGCTTCCCGGACAGAGATCACCGGGGAGCTGTTTTTT; CDR3 protein: CASSVASRTEITGELFF
J gene: TRBJ2-2; V gene: TRBV6-1; clone size: -; D gene: -; CDR3 DNA: TGTGCCAGCAGTGAGGAGGGAGCGATGAACACCGGGGAGCTGTTTTTT; CDR3 protein: CASSEEGAMNTGELFF
J gene: TRBJ2-7; V gene: TRBV29-1; clone size: few; D gene: -; CDR3 DNA: TGCAGCGTTCGCCGGGACATCAGCTCCTACGAGCAGTACTTC; CDR3 protein: CSVRRDISSYEQYF
J gene: TRBJ1-3; V gene: TRBV19; clone size: few; D gene: -; CDR3 DNA: TGTGCCAGTAACCCTACATGGAGCTCTGGAAACACCATATATTTT; CDR3 protein: CASNPTWSSGNTIYF
J gene: TRBJ2-1; V gene: TRBV27; clone size: -; D gene: TRBD2; CDR3 DNA: TGTGCCAGCAGTTTACTCAGCGGGGGGGCCGGTGAGCAGTTCTTC; CDR3 protein: CASSLLSGGAGEQFF
J gene: TRBJ2-5; V gene: TRBV7-8; clone size: -; D gene: TRBD2; CDR3 DNA: TGTGCCAGCAGCCGGACTAGCGGCCAAGAGACCCAGTACTTC; CDR3 protein: CASSRTSGQETQYF
J gene: TRBJ1-2; V gene: TRBV5-4; clone size: -; D gene: -; CDR3 DNA: TGTGCCAGCAGCGATCCGACAGGCGGAATATATGGCTACACCTTC; CDR3 protein: CASSDPTGGIYGYTF
J gene: TRBJ2-7; V gene: TRBV29-1; clone size: -; D gene: TRBD2; CDR3 DNA: TGCAGCGTTGAAGCGGGGGGCGGGAGGTCCCACGAGCAGTACTTC; CDR3 protein: CSVEAGGGRSHEQYF
J gene: TRBJ2-7; V gene: TRBV18; clone size: -; D gene: TRBD1; CDR3 DNA: TGTGCCAGCTCACCCTCCAGGGGGCGAAGCTCCTACGAGCAGTACTTC; CDR3 protein: CASSPSRGRSSYEQYF
J gene: TRBJ1-1; V gene: TRBV6-5; clone size: -; D gene: -; CDR3 DNA: TGTGCCAGCAGTTATAAGAACACTGAAGCTTTCTTT; CDR3 protein: CASSYKNTEAFF
J gene: TRBJ2-2; V gene: TRBV5-4; clone size: -; D gene: -; CDR3 DNA: TGTGCCAGCAGCCTACAGGGCACCGGGGAGCTGTTTTTT; CDR3 protein: CASSLQGTGELFF
J gene: TRBJ1-2; V gene: TRBV19; clone size: few; D gene: -; CDR3 DNA: TGTGCCAGTAGTATGTCGAGGAAATCTGGCTACACCTTC; CDR3 protein: CASSMSRKSGYTF
J gene: TRBJ1-3; V gene: TRBV10-3; clone size: once; D gene: -; CDR3 DNA: TGTGCCATCAGTGGTCAGGGCCGGCTCTCTGGAAACACCATATATTTT; CDR3 protein: CAISGQGRLSGNTIYF
J gene: TRBJ2-2; V gene: TRBV19; clone size: -; D gene: -; CDR3 DNA: TGTGCCAGTAGTATAACCCCCACTACTACCGGGGAGCTGTTTTTT; CDR3 protein: CASSITPTTTGELFF
J gene: TRBJ1-1; V gene: TRBV5-1; clone size: -; D gene: -; CDR3 DNA: TGCGCCAGCAGCTTGCCGGGGGGTCTTACTGAAGCTTTCTTT; CDR3 protein: CASSLPGGLTEAFF
J gene: TRBJ2-3; V gene: TRBV7-8; clone size: few; D gene: -; CDR3 DNA: TGTGCCAGCAGTCCAGCCGGGGTGGCCACAGATACGCAGTATTTT; CDR3 protein: CASSPAGVATDTQYF
J gene: TRBJ2-3; V gene: TRBV7-8; clone size: once; D gene: -; CDR3 DNA: TGTGCCAGCAGCCCCTTGACGCTGACCGGGGGCACAGATACGCAGTATTTT; CDR3 protein: CASSPLTLTGGTDTQYF
J gene: TRBJ2-5; V gene: TRBV19; clone size: -; D gene: -; CDR3 DNA: TGTGCCAGTAGTGGCACTCTGCGGGAGACCCAGTACTTC; CDR3 protein: CASSGTLRETQYF
J gene: TRBJ2-3; V gene: TRBV7-2; clone size: -; D gene: TRBD2; CDR3 DNA: TGTGCCAGCAGCTTAGCCGCCGGGACTAGCGGGGGTACAGATACGCAGTATTTT; CDR3 protein: CASSLAAGTSGGTDTQYF
J gene: TRBJ1-5; V gene: TRBV7-8; clone size: -; D gene: -; CDR3 DNA: TGTGCCAGCAGCGGGGCGGGGGGTAATCAGCCCCAGCATTTT; CDR3 protein: CASSGAGGNQPQHF